The 10 T cell receptor beta chains reported below all come from one sample, sequenced in a study of T cells in Graves' hyperthyroidism and ophthalmopathy. RNA transcripts were the template for amplifying TCR beta CDR3 regions. HTBI primers drove first-round RT-PCR of the TCR CDR3. TCRdb passed the multiplex PCR reads through MiXCR, listing each CDR3 protein once. This repertoire shows roughly 30,000 distinct CDR3 sequences, roughly 46% found once; its top ten account for 10%. The sample taken for sequencing was blood. All receptors derive from a woman younger than 45 with Graves' hyperthyroidism.

The rearrangement uses TRBV20-1 and TRBJ1-1; the D gene is possibly TRBD1 (5 bases). In germline, CDR1 is DFQATT, CDR2 SNEGSKA (reference sequence). V was shortened by 3 bases and J by 1 base, with 9 bases between the two germline ends. This CDR3 region has 13 residues. CDR3 nucleotide sequence: TGCAGTGCTAGGGTTCAGGGGAACACTGAAGCTTTCTTT. Translated, it gives CSARVQGNTEAFF.

This clonotype was observed many times. V gene TRBV6-1 combines with J gene TRBJ1-3, with D unclear. CDR1 and CDR2 (germline): MNHNS, SASEGT. Between the trimmed V and J ends, which lost 5 bases and 5 bases, there was a span of 16 bases. The CDR3 sequence is 15 residues long. CDR3 nucleotide sequence: TGTGCCAGCAGTCCCAGACTCCATTCCCGAAACACCATATATTTT. It is translated as CASSPRLHSRNTIYF.

The chain has TRBV27 and TRBJ1-6; no definite D call. Germline V gene sequence: CDR1 MNHEY, CDR2 SMNVEV (reference sequence). Trimming removed 4 bases from V and 4 bases from J, with 5 bases in between. The CDR3 extends over 13 amino acids. Written as DNA, the CDR3 is TGTGCCAGCAGTTCGATATATAATTCACCCCTCCACTTT. Translated, it gives CASSSIYNSPLHF.

The rearrangement joins TRBV20-1 to TRBJ2-7; 7 nucleotides line up with TRBD2. The length of the CDR3 is 12 residues. CDR1 is DFQATT, CDR2 SNEGSKA, per germline (reference sequence). V lost 6 bases, J lost 7 bases, and 9 bases stayed unmatched. The CDR3 reads CSASAGVEEQYF. The CDR3 DNA is TGCAGTGCCAGCGCGGGGGTAGAAGAGCAGTACTTC.

The sample holds many counts of this clonotype. This chain connects TRBV20-1 to TRBJ2-1; either TRBD1 or TRBD2 may fit D (6 bases each). Trimming left V 4 bases short and J 9 bases short, with 10 bases between. Germline lookup yields CDR1 DFQATT and CDR2 SNEGSKA (reference sequence). The CDR3 consists of 11 residues. CDR3 DNA: TGCAGTGCTAAACAGGGAGGTGAGCAGTTCTTC. This codes for CSAKQGGEQFF.

As for this clonotype: A single base separates this from a much larger clone, so it may be a read error. The CDR3 ends on some other residue instead of the conserved phenylalanine or tryptophan, so this is likely a read error. J is TRBJ1-1 and V is TRBV27; 7 bases are shared with TRBD1. CDR3 size: 13 residues. Germline loops: CDR1 MNHEY, CDR2 SMNVEV (reference sequence). Trimming took 6 bases from V and 3 from J; bases not matched to a gene: 4. In DNA form, the CDR3 reads TGTGCCAGCAGAATCGACAGGGACACTGAAGCTTTCCTT. This codes for CASRIDRDTEAFL.

Turning to this clonotype: This may be a read error: a much more frequent sequence differs by one nucleotide. J is TRBJ2-7 and V is TRBV7-6, with D perhaps matching TRBD2 (5 bases). This CDR3 spans 11 amino acids. Germline CDR1 SGHVS, CDR2 FNYEAQ. In DNA, the CDR3 is TGTGTCAGCAGCGGAGGAGCCGAGCAGTACTTC. Translating gives CVSSGGAEQYF.

This clonotype was found once. The rearrangement uses TRBV2 and TRBJ1-1; D call uncertain. Trimming cost V 5 bases and J 4 bases, with 11 bases left between them. Germline CDR1 is SNHLY and CDR2 is FYNNEI. There are 13 residues in the CDR3. The CDR3 spells CASSQNWATEAFF. The CDR3 nucleotides read TGTGCCAGCAGTCAGAACTGGGCCACTGAAGCTTTCTTT.

To note about this clonotype: At one boundary the junction diverges from the germline segment, which might be a read error. This sequence joins TRBV6-5 and TRBJ2-2; D may be TRBD1 (6 bases). CDR3 length: 15 amino acids. From germline, CDR1 is MNHEY and CDR2 SVGAGI. This chain's CDR3 is CASSHSQGPTGELFF. For the CDR3, the DNA is TGTGCCAGCAGTCACTCGCAGGGGCCCACCGGGGAGCTGTTCTTT.

In its sample, this clonotype was seen many times. A read error may produce the germline difference seen at one junction end. The V call is TRBV9, the J call TRBJ2-1; no definite D call. Germline loops: CDR1 SGDLS, CDR2 YYNGEE. The CDR3 runs 13 residues. The CDR3 loop is CASSDSGVNGQFF. In DNA, the CDR3 is TGTGCCAGCAGTGACTCCGGAGTCAATGGGCAGTTCTTC.